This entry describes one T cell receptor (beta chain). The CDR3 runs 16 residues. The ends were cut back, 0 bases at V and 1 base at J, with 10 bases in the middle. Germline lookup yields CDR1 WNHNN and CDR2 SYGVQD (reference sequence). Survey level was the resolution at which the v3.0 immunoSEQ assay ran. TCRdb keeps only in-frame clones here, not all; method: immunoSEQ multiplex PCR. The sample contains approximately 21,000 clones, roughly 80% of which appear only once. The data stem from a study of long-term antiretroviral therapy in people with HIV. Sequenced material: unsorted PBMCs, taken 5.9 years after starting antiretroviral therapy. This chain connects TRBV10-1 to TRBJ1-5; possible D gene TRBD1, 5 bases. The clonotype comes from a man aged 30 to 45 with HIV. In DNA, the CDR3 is TGCGCCAGCAGTGAGTCGCCGACAGACAGCAATCAGCCCCAGCATTTT. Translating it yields CASSESPTDSNQPQHF.